This T cell receptor (beta chain) is from a study of cytomegalovirus exposure and HLA in healthy donors. Study-level points and caveats: It was taken for granted in presence/absence analyses that sequencing depth across donors was roughly uniform. Upon later analysis, HLA-associated TCR beta chains proved more clonally expanded than other, equally common chains.

As for this clone: As yet, its antigen is unknown.

60 Vbeta and 13 Jbeta primers were used in PCR. This table comes from immunoSEQ multiplex PCR, and its TCRdb copy is limited to in-frame clones, with some not included. The sample includes 170,000 or so clones, 79% of them seen just once. The V gene's germline CDR1 is LNHDA and CDR2 SQIVND (reference sequence). Trimming removed 11 bases from V and 5 bases from J, with 24 bases in between. The CDR3 loop spans 15 amino acids. Healthy bone marrow donors made up the donors. Sequencing used PBMCs. The rearrangement links TRBV19 to TRBJ2-5; tentative D call: TRBD1 (5 bases). The TCR comes from a woman in her 40s in good health and CMV-seronegative. The CDR3 DNA is TGTGCCTCCATAGGGGCAGCAGAATCCGGGGAGACCCAGTACTTC. Translation gives CASIGAAESGETQYF.